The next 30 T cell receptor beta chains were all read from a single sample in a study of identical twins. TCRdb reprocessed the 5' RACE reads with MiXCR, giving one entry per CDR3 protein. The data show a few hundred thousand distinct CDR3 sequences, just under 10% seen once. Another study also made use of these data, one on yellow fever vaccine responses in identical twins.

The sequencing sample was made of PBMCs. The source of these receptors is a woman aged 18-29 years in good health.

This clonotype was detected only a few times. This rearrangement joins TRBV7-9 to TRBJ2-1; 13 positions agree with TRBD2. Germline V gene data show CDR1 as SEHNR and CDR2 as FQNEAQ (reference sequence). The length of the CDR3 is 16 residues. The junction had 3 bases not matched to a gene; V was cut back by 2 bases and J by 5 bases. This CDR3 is CASSLPGLAGHNEQFF. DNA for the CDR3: TGTGCCAGCAGCTTACCGGGACTAGCGGGACACAATGAGCAGTTCTTC.

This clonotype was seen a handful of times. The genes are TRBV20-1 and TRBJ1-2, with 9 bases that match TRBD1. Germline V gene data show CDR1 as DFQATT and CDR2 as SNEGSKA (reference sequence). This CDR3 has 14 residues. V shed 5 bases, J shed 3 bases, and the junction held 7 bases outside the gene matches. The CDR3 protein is CSALDRGTHYGYTF. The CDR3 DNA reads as TGCAGTGCTCTCGACAGGGGGACGCACTATGGCTACACCTTC.

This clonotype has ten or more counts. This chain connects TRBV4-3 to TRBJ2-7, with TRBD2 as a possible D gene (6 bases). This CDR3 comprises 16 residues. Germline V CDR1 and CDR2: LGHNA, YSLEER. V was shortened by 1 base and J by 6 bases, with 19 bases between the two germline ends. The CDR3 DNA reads TGCGCCAGCAGCCAAGCCCTGACTAGTTTACGAGGCGAGCAGTACTTC. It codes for CASSQALTSLRGEQYF.

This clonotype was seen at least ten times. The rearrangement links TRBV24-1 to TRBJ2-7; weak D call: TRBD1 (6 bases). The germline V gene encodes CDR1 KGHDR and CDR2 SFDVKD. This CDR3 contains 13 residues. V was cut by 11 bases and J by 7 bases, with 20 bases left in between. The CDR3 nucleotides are TGTGCCATTGGGGACACGTCTCCTTGGGAGCAGTACTTC. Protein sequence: CAIGDTSPWEQYF.

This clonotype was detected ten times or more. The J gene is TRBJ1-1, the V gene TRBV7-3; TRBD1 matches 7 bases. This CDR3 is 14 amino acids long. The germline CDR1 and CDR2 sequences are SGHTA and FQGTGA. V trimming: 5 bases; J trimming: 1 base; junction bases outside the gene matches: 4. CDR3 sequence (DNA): TGTGCCAGCAGCCACTCAGGGGGGAACACTGAAGCTTTCTTT. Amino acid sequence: CASSHSGGNTEAFF.

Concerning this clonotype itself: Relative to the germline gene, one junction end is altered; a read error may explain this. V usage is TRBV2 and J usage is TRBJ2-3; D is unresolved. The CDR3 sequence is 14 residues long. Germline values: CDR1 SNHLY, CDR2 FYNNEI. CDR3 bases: TGTGCCTGCAGTGATAGGCATACCACAGATACGCAGTATTTT. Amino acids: CACSDRHTTDTQYF.

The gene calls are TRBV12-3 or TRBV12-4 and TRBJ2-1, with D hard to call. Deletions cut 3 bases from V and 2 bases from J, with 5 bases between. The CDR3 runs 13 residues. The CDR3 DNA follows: TGTGCCAGCAGTTTGAACGCCTACAATGAGCAGTTCTTC. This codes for CASSLNAYNEQFF.

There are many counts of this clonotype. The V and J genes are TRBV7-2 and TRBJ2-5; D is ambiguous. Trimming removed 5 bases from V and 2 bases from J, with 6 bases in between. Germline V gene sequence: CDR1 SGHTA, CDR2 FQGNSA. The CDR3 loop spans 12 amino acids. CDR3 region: CASSRVQETQYF. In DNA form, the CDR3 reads TGTGCCAGCAGCCGGGTTCAAGAGACCCAGTACTTC.

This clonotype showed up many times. CDR3 in amino acids: CASSLGQPSSYNEQFF. CDR3 sequence (DNA): TGTGCCAGCAGCTTAGGCCAACCCTCTTCCTACAATGAGCAGTTCTTC. The chain is built from TRBV13 and TRBJ2-1; D is unresolved. Trimming shortened V by 0 bases and J by 1 base, and 10 bases separated the two germline ends. Germline assignment: CDR1 PRHDT and CDR2 FYEKMQ (reference sequence). This CDR3 region has 16 residues.

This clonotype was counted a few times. CDR3 DNA sequence: TGTGCCAGCAGCTACCTAGGGGGGCTCAAAGAGACCCAGTACTTC. The encoded protein is CASSYLGGLKETQYF. This chain joins TRBV7-9 and TRBJ2-5; D is tentatively TRBD1 or TRBD2 (6 bases each). The length of the CDR3 is 15 residues. V lost 4 bases and J lost 3, with 15 bases in between. Germline CDR1 SEHNR, CDR2 FQNEAQ (reference sequence).

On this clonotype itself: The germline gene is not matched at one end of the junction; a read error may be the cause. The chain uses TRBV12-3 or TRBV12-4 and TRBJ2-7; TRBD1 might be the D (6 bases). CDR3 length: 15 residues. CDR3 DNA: TGCGCCAGCAGCCCCCGGGACAAGGGGTTCGACGAGCAGTACTTC. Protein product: CASSPRDKGFDEQYF.

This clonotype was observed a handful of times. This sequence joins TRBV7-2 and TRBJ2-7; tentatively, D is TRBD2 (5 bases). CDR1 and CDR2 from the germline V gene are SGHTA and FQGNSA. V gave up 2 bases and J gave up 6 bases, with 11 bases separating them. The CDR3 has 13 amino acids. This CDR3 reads CASSLFGVGEQYF. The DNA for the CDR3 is TGTGCCAGCAGCTTATTCGGGGTTGGCGAGCAGTACTTC. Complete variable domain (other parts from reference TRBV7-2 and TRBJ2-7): GAGVSQSPSNKVTEKGKDVELRCDPISGHTALYWYRQSLGQGLEFLIYFQGNSAPDKSGLPSDRFSAERTGGSVSTLTIQRTQQEDSAVYLCASSLFGVGEQYFGPGTRLTVT.

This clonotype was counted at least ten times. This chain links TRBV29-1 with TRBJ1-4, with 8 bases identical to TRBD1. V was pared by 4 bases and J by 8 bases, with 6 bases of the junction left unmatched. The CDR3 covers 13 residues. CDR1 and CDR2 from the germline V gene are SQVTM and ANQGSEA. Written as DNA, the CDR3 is TGCAGCGTTGGTGGACAGGGAGGCGAAAAACTGTTTTTT. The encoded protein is CSVGGQGGEKLFF.

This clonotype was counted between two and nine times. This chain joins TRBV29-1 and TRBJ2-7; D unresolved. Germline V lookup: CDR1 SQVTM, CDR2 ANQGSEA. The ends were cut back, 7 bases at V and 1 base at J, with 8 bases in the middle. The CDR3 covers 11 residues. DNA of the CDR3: TGCAGCGCCGGCCCGTCCTACGAGCAGTACTTC. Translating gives CSAGPSYEQYF.

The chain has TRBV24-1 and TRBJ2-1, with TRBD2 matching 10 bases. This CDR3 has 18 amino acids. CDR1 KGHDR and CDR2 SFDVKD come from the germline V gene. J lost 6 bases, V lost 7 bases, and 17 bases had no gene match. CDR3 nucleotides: TGTGCCACCAGCGACGCGAGGAGGACTAGCGGTCTAGGCAATGAGCAGTTCTTC. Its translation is CATSDARRTSGLGNEQFF.

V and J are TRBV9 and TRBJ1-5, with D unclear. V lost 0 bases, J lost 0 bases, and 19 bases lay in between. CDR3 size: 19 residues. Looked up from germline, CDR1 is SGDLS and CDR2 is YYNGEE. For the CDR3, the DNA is TGTGCCAGCAGCGTAGAAGTGGAGCTGGGAGCGTATAGCAATCAGCCCCAGCATTTT. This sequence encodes CASSVEVELGAYSNQPQHF.

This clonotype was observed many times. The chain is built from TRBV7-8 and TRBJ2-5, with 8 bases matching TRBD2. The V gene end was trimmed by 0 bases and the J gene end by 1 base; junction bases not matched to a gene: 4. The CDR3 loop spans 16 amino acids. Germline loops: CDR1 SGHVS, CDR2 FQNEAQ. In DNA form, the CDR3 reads TGTGCCAGCAGCTTAGCGGGACTAGTGACCCAAGAGACCCAGTACTTC. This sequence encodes CASSLAGLVTQETQYF.

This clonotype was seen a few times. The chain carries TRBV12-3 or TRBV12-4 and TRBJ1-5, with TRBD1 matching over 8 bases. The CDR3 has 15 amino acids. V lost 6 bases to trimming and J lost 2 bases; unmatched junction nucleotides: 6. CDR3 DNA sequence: TGTGCCAGCAGCCCTCTGACAGGGGGCAATCAGCCCCAGCATTTT. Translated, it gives CASSPLTGGNQPQHF.

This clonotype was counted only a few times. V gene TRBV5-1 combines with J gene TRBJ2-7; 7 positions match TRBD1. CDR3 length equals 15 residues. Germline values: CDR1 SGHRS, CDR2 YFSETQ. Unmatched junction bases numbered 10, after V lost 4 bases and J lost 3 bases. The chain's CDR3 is CASSPAGTVNYEQYF. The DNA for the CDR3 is TGCGCCAGCAGCCCAGCCGGGACAGTGAACTACGAGCAGTACTTC.

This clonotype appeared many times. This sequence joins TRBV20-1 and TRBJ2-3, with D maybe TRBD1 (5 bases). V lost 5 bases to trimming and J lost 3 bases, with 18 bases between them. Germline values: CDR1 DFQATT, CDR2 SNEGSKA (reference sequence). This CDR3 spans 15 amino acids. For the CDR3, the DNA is TGCAGTGCTGGGCCAAATAGGGGTAGTACAGATACGCAGTATTTT. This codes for CSAGPNRGSTDTQYF.

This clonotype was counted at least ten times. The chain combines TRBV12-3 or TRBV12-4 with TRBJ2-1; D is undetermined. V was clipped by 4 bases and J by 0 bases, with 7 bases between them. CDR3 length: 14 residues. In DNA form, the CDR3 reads TGTGCCAGCAGTTCTGCAAACTCCTACAATGAGCAGTTCTTC. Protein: CASSSANSYNEQFF.

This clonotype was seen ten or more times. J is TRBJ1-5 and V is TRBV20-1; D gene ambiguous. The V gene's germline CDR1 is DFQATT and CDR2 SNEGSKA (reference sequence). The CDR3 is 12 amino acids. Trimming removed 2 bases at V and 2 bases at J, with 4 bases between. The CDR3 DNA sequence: TGCAGTGCTAGACAGGGCAATCAGCCCCAGCATTTT. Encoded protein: CSARQGNQPQHF.

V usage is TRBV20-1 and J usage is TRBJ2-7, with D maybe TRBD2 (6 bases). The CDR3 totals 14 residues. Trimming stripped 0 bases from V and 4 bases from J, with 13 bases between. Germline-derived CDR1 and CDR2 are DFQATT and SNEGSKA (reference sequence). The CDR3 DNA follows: TGCAGTGCTAGAGAGCGGGACTGGTTTTACGAGCAGTACTTC. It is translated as CSARERDWFYEQYF.

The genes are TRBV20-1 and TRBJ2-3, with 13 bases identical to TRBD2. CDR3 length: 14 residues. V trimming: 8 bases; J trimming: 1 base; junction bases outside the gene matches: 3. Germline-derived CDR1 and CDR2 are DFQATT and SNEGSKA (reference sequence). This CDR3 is CSTLAGGGTDTQYF. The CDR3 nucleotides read TGCAGTACACTAGCGGGGGGGGGCACAGATACGCAGTATTTT.

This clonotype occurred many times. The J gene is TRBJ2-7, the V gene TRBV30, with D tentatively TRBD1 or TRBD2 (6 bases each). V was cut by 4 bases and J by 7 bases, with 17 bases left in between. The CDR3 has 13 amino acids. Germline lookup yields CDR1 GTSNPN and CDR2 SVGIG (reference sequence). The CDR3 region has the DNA TGTGCCTGGACCCGGGGGCCCCAGTGGGAGCAGTACTTC. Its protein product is CAWTRGPQWEQYF. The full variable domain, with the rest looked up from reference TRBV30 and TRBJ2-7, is SQTIHQWPATLVQPVGSPLSLECTVEGTSNPNLYWYRQAAGRGLQLLFYSVGIGQISSEVPQNLSASRPQDRQFILSSKKLLLSDSGFYLCAWTRGPQWEQYFGPGTRLTVT.

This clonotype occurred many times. CDR3 sequence (DNA): TGTGCCAGCAGACTGGCCTCGGTGCCAAGCTCCTACAATGAGCAGTTCTTC. The encoded protein is CASRLASVPSSYNEQFF. This chain connects TRBV12-3 or TRBV12-4 to TRBJ2-1; D gene ambiguous. The CDR3 has 17 residues. V gave up 6 bases and J gave up 0 bases, with 18 bases separating them.

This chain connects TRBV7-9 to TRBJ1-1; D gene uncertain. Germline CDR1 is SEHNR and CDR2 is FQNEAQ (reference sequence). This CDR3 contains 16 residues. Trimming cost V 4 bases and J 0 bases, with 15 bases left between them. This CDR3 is CASSSPESYMNTEAFF. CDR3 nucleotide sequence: TGTGCCAGCAGCTCCCCAGAGTCGTACATGAACACTGAAGCTTTCTTT.

The CDR3 DNA is TGTGCCAACGCGGGACGGAACACAGATACGCAGTATTTT. It specifies CANAGRNTDTQYF. The V call is TRBV10-3, the J call TRBJ2-3, with a tentative D call TRBD2 (6 bases). The CDR3 has 13 residues. Trimming took off 10 bases at V and 2 bases at J, with 13 bases between the two ends. The germline CDR1 and CDR2 sequences are ENHRY and SYGVKD.

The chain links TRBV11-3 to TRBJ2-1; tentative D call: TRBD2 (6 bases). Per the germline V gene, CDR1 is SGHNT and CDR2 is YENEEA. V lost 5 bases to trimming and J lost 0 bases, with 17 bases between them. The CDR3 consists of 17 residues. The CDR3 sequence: CASSTFRAGRSYNEQFF. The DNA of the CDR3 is TGTGCCAGCAGCACCTTCCGAGCGGGCCGCTCCTACAATGAGCAGTTCTTC.

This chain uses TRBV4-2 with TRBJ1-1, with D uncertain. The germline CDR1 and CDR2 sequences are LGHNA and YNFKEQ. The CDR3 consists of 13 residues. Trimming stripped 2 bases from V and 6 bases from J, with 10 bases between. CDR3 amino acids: CASSQPAIAEAFF. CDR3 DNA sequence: TGTGCCAGCAGCCAACCCGCCATAGCTGAAGCTTTCTTT.